The present TCR beta chain was sequenced within a study of T cell changes during pregnancy in multiple sclerosis. Measured with immunoSEQ multiplex PCR; TCRdb has only the in-frame clones, and not every one. The sample lists fewer than 70,000 clones, roughly 89% occurring once. The CDR3 has 14 amino acids. This TCR derives from a female donor with multiple sclerosis, enrolled in a pregnancy study. The sample consisted of peripheral blood, taken in the second trimester of pregnancy. The V gene is TRBV7-5, the J gene TRBJ2-7; TRBD1, the table's D call, lacks a check against the DNA. TRBV7-5 is labeled a pseudogene. CDR3: CVRSLGQKTYEQYF. In DNA form, the CDR3 reads TGTGTCAGAAGCCTCGGACAGAAAACCTACGAGCAGTACTTC.